The 20 T cell receptor beta chains below all came from one sample that was sequenced in a study of T cell responses to AZD1222 COVID-19 vaccine. This table comes from immunoSEQ multiplex PCR, and its TCRdb copy is limited to in-frame clones, with some not included. Of 75,000 to 85,000 clones in the sample, roughly nine tenths were seen once. The sequencing used peripheral blood, collected 28 days after the second AZD1222 dose. These receptors were collected from an adult who received the AZD1222 COVID-19 vaccine.

This clone turned up a few times. The V gene is TRBV5-1, the J gene TRBJ1-2; D perhaps matches TRBD1 (5 bases). The ends were cut back, 1 base at V and 4 bases at J, with 8 bases in the middle. CDR3 size: 13 residues. Germline CDR1 is SGHRS and CDR2 is YFSETQ. The CDR3 region has the DNA TGCGCCAGCAGCTTGTCGGGGGGCTATGGCTACACCTTC. It is translated as CASSLSGGYGYTF.

The V and J genes are TRBV10-1 and TRBJ1-2; tentatively, D is TRBD1 (6 bases). The CDR3 loop spans 14 amino acids. Germline CDR1 reads WNHNN; CDR2 reads SYGVQD (reference sequence). Trimming took off 6 bases at V and 9 bases at J, with 20 bases between the two ends. This chain's CDR3 is CASSPPELGGSYTF. In DNA, the CDR3 is TGCGCCAGCAGCCCCCCCGAGTTAGGGGGTAGCTACACCTTC.

The V call is TRBV7-9, the J call TRBJ1-5; possible D gene TRBD1, 5 bases. The germline CDR1 and CDR2 sequences are SEHNR and FQNEAQ (reference sequence). With 3 bases removed from V and 3 bases from J, the gap between germline ends came to 9 bases. The CDR3 runs to 14 residues. The CDR3 DNA sequence: TGTGCCAGCAGCTTCGGGGGTTTCAATCAGCCCCAGCATTTT. This gives the protein CASSFGGFNQPQHF.

CDR3 sequence (DNA): TGTGCCAGCAGCCAGAGACCGGGACAGGGATCCTACGAGCAGTACTTC. It specifies CASSQRPGQGSYEQYF. This chain connects TRBV14 to TRBJ2-7; 9 bases are shared with TRBD1. V was pared by 3 bases and J by 1 base, with 7 bases of the junction left unmatched. The CDR3 contains 16 residues. Germline CDR1 reads SGHDN; CDR2 reads FVKESK.

The J gene is TRBJ2-7, the V gene TRBV24-1; D possibly matches TRBD1 or TRBD2 (6 bases each). V lost 1 base and J lost 5, with 20 bases in between. CDR1 KGHDR and CDR2 SFDVKD come from the germline V gene. This CDR3 contains 17 residues. The CDR3 DNA sequence: TGTGCCACCAGTGATTTATCGGGGGCCGCCGAGTGTGACGAGCAGTACTTC. This codes for CATSDLSGAAECDEQYF.

The CDR3 DNA sequence: TGTGCCAGCAGTTACACCTACGAGCAGTACTTC. Translation gives CASSYTYEQYF. J is TRBJ2-7 and V is TRBV6-2 or TRBV6-3, with D unclear. Germline lookup yields CDR1 MNHEY and CDR2 SVGEGT. CDR3 length: 11 residues. Trimming left V 2 bases short and J 2 bases short, with 1 base between.

The chain combines TRBV27 with TRBJ2-5; perhaps D is TRBD1 or TRBD2 (5 bases each). Germline CDR1 reads MNHEY; CDR2 reads SMNVEV (reference sequence). Trimming stripped 6 bases from V and 5 bases from J, with 16 bases between. There are 14 residues in the CDR3. CDR3 sequence: CASRPGRVGETQYF. As DNA, the CDR3 is TGTGCCAGCAGGCCAGGGCGGGTGGGGGAGACCCAGTACTTC.

V and J are TRBV7-9 and TRBJ2-7; tentative D call: TRBD2 (5 bases). Germline CDR1 is SEHNR and CDR2 is FQNEAQ (reference sequence). The CDR3 contains 14 residues. V lost 2 bases to trimming and J lost 2 bases, with 10 bases between them. This chain's CDR3 is CASSLYGKTYEQYF. The CDR3 bases are TGTGCCAGCAGCTTATACGGGAAAACCTACGAGCAGTACTTC.

V is TRBV7-2 and J is TRBJ2-5; D tentatively fits TRBD1 or TRBD2 (5 bases each). Germline CDR1 and CDR2: SGHTA and FQGNSA. Trimming took 0 bases from V and 4 from J, leaving 12 bases between them. The CDR3 covers 15 residues. In DNA form, the CDR3 reads TGTGCCAGCAGCTTAGCGGCAGGGCGGGTAGAGACCCAGTACTTC. The encoded protein is CASSLAAGRVETQYF.

The chain couples TRBV19 to TRBJ1-1; D unclear. Germline CDR1 LNHDA, CDR2 SQIVND (reference sequence). This CDR3 is 14 amino acids long. V dropped 7 bases and J dropped 1 base, with 13 bases sitting between them. The CDR3 nucleotides are TGTGCCAGTATGCGGGTGTTCGGGAACACTGAAGCTTTCTTT. Amino acid sequence: CASMRVFGNTEAFF.

CDR3 protein: CATSRDLGYEQYF. CDR3 bases: TGTGCCACCAGCAGAGACTTAGGGTACGAGCAGTACTTC. The chain recombines TRBV15 with TRBJ2-7; D gene ambiguous. Trimming took off 0 bases at V and 4 bases at J, with 7 bases between the two ends. Germline V CDR1 and CDR2: LNHNV, YYDKDF (reference sequence). This CDR3 contains 13 residues.

The chain combines TRBV10-3 with TRBJ1-1; a weak D match, TRBD1 (5 bases). Trimming removed 7 bases at V and 3 bases at J, with 15 bases between. The CDR3 extends over 14 amino acids. CDR1 is ENHRY, CDR2 SYGVKD, per germline. The CDR3: CAINPHLGDTEAFF. The CDR3 DNA reads TGTGCCATCAATCCACACCTGGGGGACACTGAAGCTTTCTTT.

The chain has TRBV7-2 and TRBJ1-5; 8 bases line up with TRBD1. Germline V gives CDR1 SGHTA, CDR2 FQGNSA. The CDR3 has 14 residues. The ends lost 5 bases at V and 4 bases at J; junction bases unmatched: 4. The CDR3 DNA follows: TGTGCCAGCAGCGGAGACAGGGGAAATCAGCCCCAGCATTTT. Protein product: CASSGDRGNQPQHF.

V gene TRBV5-6 combines with J gene TRBJ1-2; D unclear. The CDR3 length is 14 residues. CDR1 is SGHDT and CDR2 is YYEEEE in the germline V gene. The V and J ends lost 0 bases and 3 bases respectively, with 9 bases between them. The CDR3 here is CASSLEPLDYGYTF. DNA of the CDR3: TGTGCCAGCAGCTTGGAACCACTAGACTATGGCTACACCTTC.

The gene calls are TRBV6-5 and TRBJ1-5; D unclear. The germline V and J ends were trimmed by 0 bases and 0 bases, with 3 bases remaining between them. Germline V lookup: CDR1 MNHEY, CDR2 SVGAGI. The CDR3 runs to 14 residues. CDR3 protein: CASSYSTSNQPQHF. The CDR3 nucleotides read TGTGCCAGCAGTTACTCGACTAGCAATCAGCCCCAGCATTTT.

The chain links TRBV6-2 or TRBV6-3 to TRBJ2-1, with 7 nucleotides matching TRBD2. CDR1 and CDR2 (germline): MNHEY, SVGEGT. This CDR3 region has 21 residues. V shed 0 bases, J shed 3 bases, and the junction held 20 bases outside the gene matches. The CDR3 sequence: CASSYSTARGMIKSHYNEQFF. As DNA, the CDR3 is TGTGCCAGCAGTTACTCGACGGCGCGGGGGATGATAAAATCCCACTACAATGAGCAGTTCTTC.

The chain has TRBV7-2 and TRBJ1-4, with D unclear. Trimming pared 4 bases from V and 7 bases from J, leaving 13 bases between. Looked up from germline, CDR1 is SGHTA and CDR2 is FQGNSA. The CDR3 is 14 residues long. CDR3 DNA: TGTGCCAGCAGCTCCCGCCTATCAACTGAAAAACTGTTTTTT. Translating gives CASSSRLSTEKLFF.

The CDR3 region has the DNA TGCGCCAGCAGCCCACCCCAGGACAGGCTAAACTATGGCTACACCTTC. Translation: CASSPPQDRLNYGYTF. The chain recombines TRBV4-1 with TRBJ1-2; 7 positions match TRBD1. The CDR3 runs 16 residues. CDR1 and CDR2 from the germline V gene are MGHRA and YSYEKL. The V segment lost 4 bases and the J segment 2 bases; nucleotides outside the gene matches: 10.

The chain joins TRBV4-1 to TRBJ1-6, with 8 positions matching TRBD1. The CDR3 covers 18 residues. CDR1 and CDR2 from the germline V gene are MGHRA and YSYEKL. The ends lost 5 bases at V and 0 bases at J; junction bases unmatched: 9. The CDR3 region is CASSTSGGIDSYNSPLHF. The DNA of the CDR3 is TGCGCCAGCAGCACGTCAGGGGGCATCGACTCCTATAATTCACCCCTCCACTTT.

In DNA, the CDR3 is TGTGCCAGCAGTTACTCCGACCCCGGGGGCTATGGCTACACCTTC. The encoded protein is CASSYSDPGGYGYTF. V usage is TRBV6-5 and J usage is TRBJ1-2, with D possibly matching TRBD1 (5 bases). CDR1 MNHEY and CDR2 SVGAGI come from the germline V gene. The V end was cut by 0 bases, the J end by 4 bases, with 12 bases between. This CDR3 has 15 residues.